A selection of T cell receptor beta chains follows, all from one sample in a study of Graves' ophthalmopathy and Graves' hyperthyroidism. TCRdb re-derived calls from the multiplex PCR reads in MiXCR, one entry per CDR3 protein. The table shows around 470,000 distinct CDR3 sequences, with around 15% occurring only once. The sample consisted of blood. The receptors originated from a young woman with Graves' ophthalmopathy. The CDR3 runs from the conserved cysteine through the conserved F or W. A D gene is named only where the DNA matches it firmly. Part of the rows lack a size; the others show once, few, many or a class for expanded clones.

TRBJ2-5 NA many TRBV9 CASSVAPAETQYF TGTGCCAGCAGCGTAGCCCCGGCGGAGACCCAGTACTTC
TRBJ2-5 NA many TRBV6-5 CASLLGATETQYF TGTGCCAGCTTACTGGGGGCTACGGAGACCCAGTACTTC
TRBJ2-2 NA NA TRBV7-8 CARGGPTRDTGELFF TGTGCCAGGGGGGGGCCGACAAGGGACACCGGGGAGCTGTTTTTT
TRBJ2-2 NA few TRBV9 CASSVSQQGPTGELFF TGTGCCAGCAGCGTAAGTCAACAGGGACCGACCGGGGAGCTGTTTTTT
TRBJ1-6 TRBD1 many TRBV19 CASSPGTANNSPLHF TGTGCCAGTAGCCCCGGGACAGCTAACAATTCACCCCTCCACTTT
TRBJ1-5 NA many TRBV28 CASSHARDLGQPQHF TGTGCCAGCTCCCACGCCCGGGATTTAGGTCAGCCCCAGCATTTT
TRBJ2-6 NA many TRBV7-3 CASRLSSGANVLTF TGTGCCAGCAGACTGTCCTCTGGGGCCAACGTCCTGACTTTC
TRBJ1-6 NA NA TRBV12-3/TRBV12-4 CASSLEQGYNSPLHF TGTGCCAGCAGTTTAGAGCAGGGTTACAATTCACCCCTCCACTTT
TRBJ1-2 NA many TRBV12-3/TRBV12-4 CASSSGLYNGYTF TGTGCCAGCAGTTCTGGGCTTTATAATGGCTACACCTTC
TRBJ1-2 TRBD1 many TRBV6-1 CASSGTGYGYTF TGTGCCAGCAGTGGGACAGGTTATGGCTACACCTTC
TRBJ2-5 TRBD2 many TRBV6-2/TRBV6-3 CASTLHPSGLAIETQYF TGTGCCAGCACCCTTCACCCCTCGGGACTAGCGATAGAGACCCAGTACTTC
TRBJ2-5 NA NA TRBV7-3 CASSLTSSEETQYF TGTGCCAGCAGCTTAACGTCCTCAGAAGAGACCCAGTACTTC
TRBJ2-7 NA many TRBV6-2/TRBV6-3 CASSWSYEQYF TGTGCCAGCAGTTGGAGCTACGAGCAGTACTTC
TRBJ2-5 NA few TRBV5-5 CASSPQPGEQETQYF TGTGCCAGCAGCCCGCAGCCGGGAGAACAAGAGACCCAGTACTTC
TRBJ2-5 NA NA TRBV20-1 CSARDRYRGGSGTQYF TGCAGTGCTAGAGATCGTTACAGGGGAGGTTCAGGGACCCAGTACTTC
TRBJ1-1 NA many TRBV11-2 CASSLESASKEAFF TGTGCCAGCAGCTTAGAGTCAGCCAGTAAGGAAGCTTTCTTT
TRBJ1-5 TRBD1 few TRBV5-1 CASSPRTGYQPQHF TGCGCCAGCAGCCCCCGGACAGGTTATCAGCCCCAGCATTTT
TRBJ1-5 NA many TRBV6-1 CASSERRVNQPQHF TGTGCCAGCAGTGAAAGGAGGGTTAATCAGCCCCAGCATTTT
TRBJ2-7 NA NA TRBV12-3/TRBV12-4 CASSLATYGEQYF TGTGCCAGCAGTCTTGCGACCTATGGCGAGCAGTACTTC
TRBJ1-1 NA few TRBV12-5 CASGHGFLKTEAFF TGTGCTAGTGGACACGGGTTCCTTAAGACTGAAGCTTTCTTT
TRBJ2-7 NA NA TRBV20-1 CSAREAEPYEQYF TGCAGTGCTAGGGAAGCAGAACCCTACGAGCAGTACTTC
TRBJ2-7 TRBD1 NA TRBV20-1 CSARVGGRSGKDRDEQYF TGCAGTGCTAGAGTTGGGGGGAGATCGGGTAAGGACAGGGACGAGCAGTACTTC
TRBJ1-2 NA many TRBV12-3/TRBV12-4 CASSFGDGLSGTF TGTGCCAGCAGTTTCGGGGACGGCCTTTCTGGCACCTTC
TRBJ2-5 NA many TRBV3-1 CASRGRTVRTQYF TGTGCCAGCAGGGGGCGGACGGTTAGGACCCAGTACTTC
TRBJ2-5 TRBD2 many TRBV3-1 CASSRSPDVLAGETQYF TGTGCCAGCAGCCGATCCCCAGATGTCCTAGCGGGAGAGACCCAGTACTTC
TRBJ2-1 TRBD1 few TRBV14 CASRQGRHEQFF TGTGCCAGCCGACAGGGGAGGCATGAGCAGTTCTTC
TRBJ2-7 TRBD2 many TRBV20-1 CSASLQGGGEQYF TGCAGTGCTAGTCTGCAGGGCGGGGGTGAGCAGTACTTC
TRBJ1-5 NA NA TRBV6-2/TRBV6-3 CASQERVRASNQPQHF TGTGCCAGTCAGGAGAGGGTGAGGGCCAGCAATCAGCCCCAGCATTTT
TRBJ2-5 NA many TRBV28 CASSRRSGLAVIGGETQYF TGTGCCAGCAGTCGCCGAAGTGGGCTAGCAGTGATAGGGGGAGAGACCCAGTACTTC
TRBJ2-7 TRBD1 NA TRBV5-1 CASTVGSGTDAYKQYF TGCGCCAGCACCGTGGGTTCCGGGACAGATGCCTACAAGCAGTACTTC
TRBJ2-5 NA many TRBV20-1 CSARDRRGRETQYF TGCAGTGCTAGAGATCGGAGGGGGCGGGAGACCCAGTACTTC
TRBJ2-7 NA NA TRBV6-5 CASEVAYEQYF TGTGCCAGCGAAGTTGCGTACGAGCAGTACTTC
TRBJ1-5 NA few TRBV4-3 CASSQDYMVGQPQHF TGCGCCAGCAGCCAAGATTACATGGTGGGTCAGCCCCAGCATTTT
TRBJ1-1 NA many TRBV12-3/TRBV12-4 CASKILAALNTEAFF TGTGCCAGCAAAATCCTGGCCGCCCTGAACACTGAAGCTTTCTTT
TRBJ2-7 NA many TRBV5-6 CASSLTAGPHEQYF TGTGCCAGCAGCTTAACAGCTGGACCTCACGAGCAGTACTTC
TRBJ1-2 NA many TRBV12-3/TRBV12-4 CASSFDGFYGYTF TGTGCCAGCAGTTTCGACGGGTTTTATGGCTACACCTTC
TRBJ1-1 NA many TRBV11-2 CASSYRYEGITEAFF TGTGCCAGCAGCTACCGATACGAGGGGATCACTGAAGCTTTCTTT
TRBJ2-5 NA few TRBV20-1 CSATAMTVEETQYF TGCAGTGCTACGGCGATGACAGTAGAAGAGACCCAGTACTTC
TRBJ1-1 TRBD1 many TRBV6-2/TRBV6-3 CASRQQDRMNTEAFF TGTGCCAGCAGACAACAGGACAGGATGAACACTGAAGCTTTCTTT
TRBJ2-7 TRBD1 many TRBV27 CASSLSRTGEYEQYF TGTGCCAGCAGTTTATCGAGGACAGGAGAATACGAGCAGTACTTC
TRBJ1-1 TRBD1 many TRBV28 CASSHDRARTEAFF TGTGCCAGCAGTCATGACAGGGCCCGGACTGAAGCTTTCTTT
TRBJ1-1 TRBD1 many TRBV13 CASSSRDRGGTEAFF TGTGCCAGCAGCTCCCGGGACAGGGGAGGCACTGAAGCTTTCTTT
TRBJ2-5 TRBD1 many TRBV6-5 CASSHYGQAGVQETQYF TGTGCCAGCAGTCACTACGGACAGGCAGGGGTCCAAGAGACCCAGTACTTC
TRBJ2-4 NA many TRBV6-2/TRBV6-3 CASSYSALLAKNIQYF TGTGCCAGCAGTTACTCCGCCCTATTAGCCAAAAACATTCAGTACTTC
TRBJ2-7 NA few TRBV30 CAWSQSDEQYF TGTGCCTGGAGTCAATCGGACGAGCAGTACTTC
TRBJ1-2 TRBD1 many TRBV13 CASSQTGGVDGYTF TGTGCCAGCAGCCAGACAGGGGGCGTCGATGGCTACACCTTC
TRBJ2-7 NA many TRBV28 CGTGGAVRQQYF TGTGGAACTGGGGGGGCCGTTCGTCAGCAGTACTTC
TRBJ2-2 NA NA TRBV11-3 CASSLSQHTGELFF TGTGCCAGCAGCTTAAGCCAACACACCGGGGAGCTGTTTTTT
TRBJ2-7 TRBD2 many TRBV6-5 CASSYMTSGNYEQYF TGTGCCAGCAGTTACATGACTAGCGGTAACTACGAGCAGTACTTC
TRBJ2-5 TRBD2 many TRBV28 CASSFSGGRKTQYF TGTGCCAGCAGTTTTAGCGGGGGGCGGAAGACCCAGTACTTC
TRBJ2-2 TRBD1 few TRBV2 CASSEGQGVTGELFF TGTGCCAGCAGTGAGGGACAGGGGGTCACCGGGGAGCTGTTTTTT
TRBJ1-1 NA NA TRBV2 CASWWSTEAFF TGTGCCAGCTGGTGGTCCACTGAAGCTTTCTTT
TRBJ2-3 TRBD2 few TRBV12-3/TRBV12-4 CASSFRGGTDTQYF TGTGCCAGCAGTTTTCGGGGGGGGACAGATACGCAGTATTTT